Reported below is one T cell receptor (beta chain). This clonotype occurred many times. Its antigen is still unknown. There are no base qualities to consult, and no much larger clone falls within one base. Trimming removed 4 bases from V and 5 bases from J; the gene matches leave 10 bases unexplained. CDR1 and CDR2 are read off the germline V gene as SGHRS and YFSETQ. The CDR3 sequence holds 15 residues, the cysteine and phenylalanine included. Of all the DNA, just the CDR3 is kept, 45 bases in frame from base 1. The sample belongs to a study of Graves' ophthalmopathy and Graves' hyperthyroidism listed by TCRdb under 2018. As for the study more broadly: Peripheral blood samples were taken at the time of initial diagnosis, before any treatment was given. The study used TCR beta repertoire signatures to distinguish Graves' ophthalmopathy from Graves' hyperthyroidism and to predict progression to ophthalmopathy. In total, 135 blood samples were TCR-sequenced: around 42 ophthalmopathy, roughly 80 hyperthyroidism and approximately 17 hyperthyroidism-to-ophthalmopathy patients. To explore V-J signatures that separate ophthalmopathy from hyperthyroidism, a discovery set of about a hundred patients was enrolled, consisting of more than 40 with ophthalmopathy and under 65 with stable hyperthyroidism. An independent validation cohort comprised around 19 hyperthyroidism patients and 15 to 17 patients who later progressed from hyperthyroidism to ophthalmopathy. In several hyperthyroidism patients, the T-cell repertoires found in thyroid tissue were compared with those found in blood. Once sampling was done, hyperthyroidism patients were given methimazole at a starting dose of 30 mg daily, while ophthalmopathy patients were given high-dose intravenous methylprednisolone. The roughly 91 discovery patients were randomly divided into training and test sets at a 7:3 ratio. The paper's findings and limits, for the study overall: Sample size was not predetermined statistically, and investigators were not blinded to group allocation. Most of the expanded thyroid clonotypes with a frequency above 0.001 were also detected in blood, and it was suggested that the thyroid immune response may be reflected by blood repertoires. In validation, the model predicted ophthalmopathy progression with roughly 68% sensitivity and roughly 72% specificity; some twelve predicted patients were CT-confirmed with GO in a median of around 6.5 months. Ophthalmopathy was separated from stable hyperthyroidism by the 13-signature model with around 88% sensitivity and around 81% specificity in cross-validation and with 80%/75% in the test set.

For repertoire sequencing, TCR beta CDR3 regions were amplified from RNA transcripts. The first round was an RT-PCR using HTBI primers with the Qiagen OneStep RT-PCR kit, and this first round was followed by a second-round multiplex PCR, then size selection and purification. Libraries were sequenced paired-end with 100 bp reads on an Illumina HiSeq2000. The authors' analysis ran thus. SOAPnuke was used to process the reads, removing any read that contained adapters or uncalled bases, had a mean Phred below 15, or lacked an exact match to the constant primer or identifier. COPE v1.2.5 was used to merge high-quality paired reads. Clonotypes were defined as unique nucleotide sequences and were aligned to IMGT TRB V, D and J references using MiTCR v1.1. The analysis was limited to V-J combinations with a frequency above 0.0001, which together covered approximately 99% of repertoires. For each V-J combination, a TCR clonal expansion and chaos score was defined as F50 clonal expansion divided by the chaos observed in the TCRdist matrix. Welch's t-statistics and random forest were used to reduce the features to approximately 13 V-J combinations, which were then used as input to a naive Bayes classifier. The Morisita-Horn index was used to measure how similar the thyroid and blood repertoires were. TCRdb cleaned the public reads at Q25 with fastp, built clones with MiXCR and kept in-frame beta chains. Every entry covers one CDR3 protein and lists the most common genes and DNA from its rows. The V and J calls shown here were made by TCRdb, not taken from the authors' results. The sample records 400,000 to 450,000 distinct CDR3 sequences, around 21% of which are singletons. The ten most abundant clones make up roughly 3.2% of the sample.

Hyperthyroidism was defined as stable when no progression to ophthalmopathy occurred within 18 months of follow-up. Patients with hyperthyroidism were aged 18 to 65 years, had been newly diagnosed, and had a disease duration of less than 2 months. Patients with other autoimmune diseases, uncontrolled infections, pregnancy or lactation were excluded from the study. Clinical symptoms, serum thyroxine, TRAb, thyroid ultrasound and orbital computed tomography formed the basis of the diagnosis. Using Ficoll-Paque density gradient centrifugation, PBMCs were isolated from about 9.2 ml of fresh peripheral blood. Total RNA was extracted using Trizol reagent, and RNA quality was checked on an Agilent 2100 Bioanalyzer.

This chain is built from TRBV5-1 and TRBJ2-7; 9 nucleotides in the junction match TRBD1. This sequence was found in a young woman with stable Graves' hyperthyroidism. Donor details come from another sample of the same person, matched by shared clones. Material: peripheral blood. The sequenced DNA: TGCGCCAGCAGCCGCATACAGGGGGCATCCAACGAGCAGTACTTC. It is translated as CASSRIQGASNEQYF.